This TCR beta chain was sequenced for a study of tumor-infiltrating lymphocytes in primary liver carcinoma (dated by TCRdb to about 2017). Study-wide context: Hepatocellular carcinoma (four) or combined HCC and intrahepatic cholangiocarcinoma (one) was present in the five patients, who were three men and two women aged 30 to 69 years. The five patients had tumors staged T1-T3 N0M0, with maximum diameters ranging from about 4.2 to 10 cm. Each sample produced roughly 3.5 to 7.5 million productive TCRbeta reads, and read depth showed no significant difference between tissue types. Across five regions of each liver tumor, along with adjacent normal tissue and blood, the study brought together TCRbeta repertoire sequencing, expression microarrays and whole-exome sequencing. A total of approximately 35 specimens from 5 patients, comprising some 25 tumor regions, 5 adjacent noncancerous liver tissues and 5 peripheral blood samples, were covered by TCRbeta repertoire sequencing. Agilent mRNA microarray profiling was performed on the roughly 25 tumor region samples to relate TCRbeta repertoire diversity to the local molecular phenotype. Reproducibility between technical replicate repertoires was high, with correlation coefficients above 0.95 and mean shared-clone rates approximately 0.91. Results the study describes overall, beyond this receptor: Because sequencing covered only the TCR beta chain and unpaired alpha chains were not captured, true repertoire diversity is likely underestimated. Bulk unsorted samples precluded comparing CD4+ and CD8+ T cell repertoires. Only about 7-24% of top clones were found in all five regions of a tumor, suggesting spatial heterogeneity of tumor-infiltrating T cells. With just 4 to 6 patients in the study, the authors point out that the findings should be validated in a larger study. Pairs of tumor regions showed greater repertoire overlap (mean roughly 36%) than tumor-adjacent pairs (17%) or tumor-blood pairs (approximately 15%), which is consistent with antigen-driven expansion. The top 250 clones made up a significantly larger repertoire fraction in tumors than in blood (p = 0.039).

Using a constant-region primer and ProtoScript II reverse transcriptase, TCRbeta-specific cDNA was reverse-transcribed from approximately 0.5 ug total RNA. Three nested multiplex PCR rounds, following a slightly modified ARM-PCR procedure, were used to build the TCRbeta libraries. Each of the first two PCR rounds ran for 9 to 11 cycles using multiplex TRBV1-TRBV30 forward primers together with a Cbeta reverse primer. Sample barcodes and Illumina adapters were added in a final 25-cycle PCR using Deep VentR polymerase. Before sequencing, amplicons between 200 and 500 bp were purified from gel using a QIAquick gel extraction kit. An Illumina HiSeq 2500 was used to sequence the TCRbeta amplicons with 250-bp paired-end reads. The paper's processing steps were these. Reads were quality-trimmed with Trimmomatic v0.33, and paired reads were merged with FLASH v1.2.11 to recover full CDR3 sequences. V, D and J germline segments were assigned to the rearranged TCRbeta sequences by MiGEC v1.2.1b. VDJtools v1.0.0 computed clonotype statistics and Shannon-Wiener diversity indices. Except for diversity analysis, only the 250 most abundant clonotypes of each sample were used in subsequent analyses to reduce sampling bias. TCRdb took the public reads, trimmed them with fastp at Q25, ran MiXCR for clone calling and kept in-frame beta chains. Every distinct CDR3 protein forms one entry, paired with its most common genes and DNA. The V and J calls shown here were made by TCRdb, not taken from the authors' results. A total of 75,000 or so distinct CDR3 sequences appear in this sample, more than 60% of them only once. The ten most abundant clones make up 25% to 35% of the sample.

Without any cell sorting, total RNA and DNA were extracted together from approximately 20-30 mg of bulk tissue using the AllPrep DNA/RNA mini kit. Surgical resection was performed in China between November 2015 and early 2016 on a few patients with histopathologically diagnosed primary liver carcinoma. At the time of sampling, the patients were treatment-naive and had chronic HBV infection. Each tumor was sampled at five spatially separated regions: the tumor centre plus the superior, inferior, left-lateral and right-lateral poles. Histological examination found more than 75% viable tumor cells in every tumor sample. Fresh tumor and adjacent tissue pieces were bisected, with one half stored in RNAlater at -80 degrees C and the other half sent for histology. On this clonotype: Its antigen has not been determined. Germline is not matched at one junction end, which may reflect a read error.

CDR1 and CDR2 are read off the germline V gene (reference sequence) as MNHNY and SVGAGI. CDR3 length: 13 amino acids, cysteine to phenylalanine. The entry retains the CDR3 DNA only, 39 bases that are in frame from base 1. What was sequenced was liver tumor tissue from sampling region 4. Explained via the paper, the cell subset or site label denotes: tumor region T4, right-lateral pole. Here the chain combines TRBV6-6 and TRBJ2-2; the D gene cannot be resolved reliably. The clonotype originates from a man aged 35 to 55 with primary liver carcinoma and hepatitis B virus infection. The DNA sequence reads TGTACCAGCAGTTCGTCCGGCACCGGAGAGCTGTTTTTT. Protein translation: CTSSSSGTGELFF.